This TCR beta chain was captured in a study of blood T cell repertoires in COVID-19. About the research overall: Samples taken during acute and convalescent COVID-19 were collected in the United States, Italy and Spain. The cDNA or gDNA used as material had been derived from T cells, B-cell-depleted T cells, or PBMCs.

Per the authors' pipeline: By means of reference gene primer amplification, nucleated cell counts were estimated. Generated by immunoSEQ multiplex PCR, the TCRdb table keeps only in-frame clones and is missing some. The V and J calls and clone size were taken over from that table, and D and trimming were inferred from the DNA. Of about 64,000 clones detected, roughly 88% appear once; the ten largest clones hold 3% to 4.5%. Looked up from germline, CDR1 is LGHDT and CDR2 is YNNKEL (reference sequence). J was trimmed by 2 bases and V by 4 bases; bases with no gene match: 7. This CDR3 is 16 amino acids long.

This sequence originates from a man aged 70-80 years with acute or convalescent COVID-19. V usage is TRBV3-1 (or the pseudogene TRBV3-2) and J usage is TRBJ2-1, with 8 bases identical to TRBD2. What was sequenced was peripheral blood. The CDR3 nucleotides read TGTGCCAGCAGCCCGCTCGCGGGGGGCCCCTACAATGAGCAGTTCTTC. As protein: CASSPLAGGPYNEQFF.